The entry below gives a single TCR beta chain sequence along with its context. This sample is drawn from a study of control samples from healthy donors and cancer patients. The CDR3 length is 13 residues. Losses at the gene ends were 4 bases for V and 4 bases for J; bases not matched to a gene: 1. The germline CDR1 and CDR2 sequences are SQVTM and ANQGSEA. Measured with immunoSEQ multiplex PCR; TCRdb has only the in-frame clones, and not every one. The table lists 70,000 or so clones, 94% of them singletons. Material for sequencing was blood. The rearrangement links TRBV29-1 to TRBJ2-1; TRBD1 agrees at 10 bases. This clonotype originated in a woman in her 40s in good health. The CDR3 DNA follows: TGCAGCGTTGGGACAGGGGGGTACAATGAGCAGTTCTTC. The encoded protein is CSVGTGGYNEQFF.